The present T cell receptor (beta chain) was sequenced within a study of cytomegalovirus exposure and HLA in healthy donors (dated 2017 in TCRdb). With respect to the entire study: In an earlier analysis of approximately 640 of the donors, around 290 Gb of sequence data and 90 million to 130 million unique TCR beta sequences from approximately 180 million T cells were reported. About 300 gigabases of sequencing data and approximately 93 million unique TCR sequences were included in an early release covering 550 to 650 HLA-typed donors. Among the roughly 390 genotyped donors, approximately 77% belonged to the genetic ancestry cluster associated with self-reported Caucasian donors. The aim of the study was to test whether cataloging public T cell receptors could identify signatures of past pathogen exposure. The study used immunosequencing to profile the T cell repertoires of several hundred subjects and linked those repertoires to cytomegalovirus serostatus. In addition to the first cohort of 666 subjects, a separate validation cohort of approximately 130 different subjects was used. High-throughput TCR immunosequencing, statistical association of individual TCRs with disease status, and machine learning were combined to predict cytomegalovirus infection status. A later analysis re-analyzed previously published TCR beta repertoires from 600 to 850 donors and added high-resolution HLA genotyping to study TCR occurrence patterns. In the later analysis, no new phenotypic data were used to find candidate immune exposures; instead, reliance was placed on TCR beta sequences and their occurrence across donors. An earlier analysis of fewer than 750 of the donors used high-throughput TCR beta sequencing to judge whether each TCR beta V gene segment behaved as functional or pseudogenic. Donor age, sex, ethnicity and CMV serostatus were compiled alongside the repertoire data. A later genetic analysis took genome-wide SNP genotypes for about 55% of the roughly 670 donors and used that subset as a discovery cohort. Every repertoire in the discovery cohort had been generated on one and the same sequencing platform. Both class I and class II loci were covered by HLA typing, at four-digit resolution. Typing coverage differed by locus: A, B, C, DRB1 and DQB1 were typed in roughly 629-630 donors, DQA1 in 522, DPA1 in roughly 590, and DPB1 in 450 to 480. Roughly 5 DR-DQ haplotypes were handled as single units for association and clustering, since linkage in the cohort was strong. Across about 380 genotyped donors of the cohort, an average of approximately 240,000 unique TCR beta nucleotide sequences per donor were sequenced, and roughly a sixth of those sequences were non-productive.

A note on this clone: No cognate antigen has been identified for it. Nothing much larger sits one base from this clone, and base qualities are not available.

Library prep was done by the immunoSEQ multiplex PCR assay. For the multiplex PCR, a mixture combining 60 forward primers for TCR Vbeta segments and 13 reverse primers for TCR Jbeta segments was used. The CDR3 region of rearranged TCR beta genes was amplified from genomic DNA with a multiplex PCR assay. Amplified TCR beta libraries were sequenced as 87-base-pair reads on the Illumina HiSeq System. The authors' pipeline ran thus. In a later analysis, some 80 million unique TCR beta chains were counted across the approximately 670 repertoires, and roughly 10 million of these chains were shared by at least two donors. Raw reads were error-corrected and collapsed into unique sequences by a nearest-neighbor algorithm in which closely related sequences were merged to remove PCR and sequencing errors. To assign V, D and J gene segments, CDR3 sequences were aligned to IMGT reference sequences. For a sequence to be retained, at least a six-nucleotide match to both a V gene segment and a J gene segment was required. A rearrangement was called productive if the CDR3 had no stop codons and remained in frame with V and J, and every other rearrangement was called non-productive. CDR3 was defined according to IMGT convention as the region running from the second conserved V-encoded cysteine to the conserved J-encoded phenylalanine. The earlier analysis of some 600 of the donors excluded sequences that lacked an unambiguous match to a single V gene segment. In an earlier analysis of almost 600 of the donors, a V segment was called functional when productive rearrangements were above 56.7%, and segregating when the standard deviation between donors exceeded 5%. To diagnose cytomegalovirus status from the catalog of TCR beta chain sequences, a statistical classification framework was built. V and J gene assignment, in a later analysis, came from comparing TCR nucleotide sequences with IMGT/GENE-DB human TR gene sequences. A later analysis assigned CDR3 sequences and most-parsimonious VDJ recombination scenarios with the TCRdist pipeline. A later analysis defined each TCR beta chain by its CDR3 amino acid sequence plus V-gene family, and excluded reads lacking a unique V-gene family. A later analysis removed roughly 590 highly shared, low-generation-probability nucleotide sequences to deal with suspected cross-contamination and a sequencing artifact. In a later analysis, a clonal expansion index for each public chain was calculated from normalized within-repertoire ranks of inferred template counts. A later analysis computed generation probabilities with a VDJ recombination model fitted to out-of-frame rearrangements, and checked the results against IGoR. A later analysis scored TCR-TCR, TCR-HLA and TCR-CMV co-occurrence with hypergeometric tests, applying a repertoire-size bias correction to TCR pairs. A later analysis estimated false discovery rates by permuting HLA or CMV assignments 20 times. In a later analysis, co-occurring TCRs were grouped using DBSCAN, with TCRdist sequence similarity added in when clustering inside HLA-allele-positive subsets. Repertoires with fewer than 30,000 or more than 120,000 public chains, plus five repertoires with anomalous nucleotide sharing, were excluded from co-occurrence clustering. Held by TCRdb, this immuneACCESS table contains in-frame sequences only and omits some clones. Under half of the omission traces to an unresolved V gene where checked; the cause of the rest is unknown. D and trimming come from the DNA, and the V and J calls and clone size come from that table. Counted in this sample were 130,000 or so clones; over 75% of them appeared once. Together, the top ten hold roughly 1.2% of the sample.

The cohort consisted of 650 to 700 healthy bone marrow donors. At the time of sampling, every cohort member was nominally healthy, though immune exposures that went unrecorded were likely present. The donor tested CMV seronegative and was one of the 352 seronegative cohort members. A peripheral blood sample was provided by each donor, and peripheral blood mononuclear cells were used for TCR beta sequencing. Genomic DNA was extracted from the blood cell samples with the Qiagen DNeasy Blood Extraction Kit. The study at large found these results: A later analysis found that HLA-associated TCR beta chains were more clonally expanded and had lower generation probabilities than equally common non-associated chains. In a later analysis, most CMV-associated TCR beta chains were found to appear HLA-restricted, with HLA associations seemingly driven largely by CMV exposure. In a later genetic analysis, a missense DCLRE1C variant was associated with V-gene and J-gene trimming of TCR beta chains, and the association was replicated in an independent cohort. In a later analysis, 16,951 TCR beta sequences were associated with specific HLA alleles at a false discovery rate of 0.05. A few of the identified cytomegalovirus-associated TCR beta chains were confirmed in vitro to be specific for cytomegalovirus antigens. Several of the top co-occurrence clusters appeared to be linked to parvovirus B19, influenza, CMV and Epstein-Barr virus, according to a later analysis. In an earlier analysis of fewer than 700 of the donors, most TCR beta V segments appeared in productive rearrangements about 87% or about 30% of the time, broadly matching IMGT annotations. The cohort was sequenced for TCR beta chains only, and without alpha or paired-chain data the features that could be detected were limited. Because HLA typing was unavailable for some donors at each locus, only the typed subset was used in association tests. Most TCR sequences were observed very rarely across donors, whereas some public TCRs were present in many individuals. The 87-base-pair reads could not distinguish some IMGT-functional V segments, including TRBV6-2 and TRBV6-3, so those segments were excluded. A cluster of highly shared sequence variants was judged likely to represent a technical artifact of the sequencing pipeline. Because counts were too low, seventeen rarely observed V segments, including chromosome 9 orphons, were left out of the earlier analysis of 587 of the donors. Cytomegalovirus status was reported to be diagnosed by the classifier with high specificity and sensitivity in both the original and validation cohorts. It was suggested by the authors that the approach could potentially be generalized to other disease states and immunological phenotypes. A later analysis found that TCR association rates varied across HLA loci, with DRB1 alleles showing the most associated TCRs and HLA-C alleles the fewest. A further reported finding was that TCR beta sequences accurately predicted the HLA-A and HLA-B alleles for most subjects in the first cohort. Assigning TCR associations to individual alleles was difficult when HLA alleles, especially DR and DQ, strongly co-occurred. Correlated functional status among segregating V segments might reflect linkage disequilibrium, but an unknown experimental factor could not be ruled out. The study listed around 160 TCR beta chains as associated with cytomegalovirus. The presence/absence analyses assumed that sequencing depth was roughly uniform across donors, and that assumption may not be true. CMV serostatus was the only immune exposure information available for the cohort. According to a later genetic analysis, donors in an Asian-associated ancestry cluster had fewer N-insertions in productive TCRs than the approximately 700-donor mean.

Germline trimming: 3 bases from V, 0 bases from J; junction bases outside gene matches: 10. There are 17 amino acids in the CDR3, from cysteine to phenylalanine inclusive. Here the CDR3 DNA is all that survives: 51 bases in frame from base 1. CDR1 and CDR2, per the germline V gene, are SNHLY and FYNNEI. Sequencing input: PBMCs. The rearrangement combines TRBV2 with TRBJ2-7; 8 central nucleotides agree with TRBD2. The receptor was derived from a man in his fifties in good health and CMV-seronegative. The DNA sequence is TGTGCCAGCAGTGACGGGGGGGCCGGCGTTAGCTCCTACGAGCAGTACTTC. Its protein is CASSDGGAGVSSYEQYF.